This T cell receptor (beta chain) appears in the sequencing data of a study of HIV-infected patients and healthy controls. Study conclusions and caveats: Significant mean usage differences between HIV-infected patients and controls involved eight alpha and eight beta V genes. The seeming recovery of the Gini index after therapy in HIV-infected patients vanished in size-matched data. MAIT alpha-chain CDR3s were frequent in healthy controls, depleted in HIV+.

Follow-up blood was drawn about 14 weeks, roughly three months, after antiretroviral therapy began. The repertoire came from unfractionated whole blood and reflected all unsorted peripheral T cells. Alpha and beta constant-region primers primed reverse transcription of approximately 0.55 ug RNA. Each of the alpha and beta chains got its own library through chain-specific third strand synthesis with indices. TCRdb re-analysed the 5' RACE reads in MiXCR, keeping a single row per CDR3 protein. This sample has 6,400 or so distinct CDR3 sequences, with roughly a tenth found just once. V was clipped by 6 bases and J by 2 bases, with 14 bases between them. Germline assignment: CDR1 MNHNS and CDR2 SASEGT. The CDR3 is 14 residues long. This clonotype was picked up many times. What it binds is not known.

The material was blood, obtained during antiretroviral therapy. The V call is TRBV6-1, the J call TRBJ2-7, with unresolved D. This receptor was taken from an adult with HIV infection. The CDR3 DNA reads TGTGCCAGCAGAAGTTCGGAAATGACCTACGAGCAGTACTTC. Translation gives CASRSSEMTYEQYF.